Shown below are 3 T cell receptor beta chains from a single sample sequenced in a study of T cells in Graves' hyperthyroidism and ophthalmopathy. TCR beta CDR3 regions were amplified from RNA. RT-PCR in the first round (using the HTBI primer set) targeted the TCR CDR3. TCRdb independently ran MiXCR on the multiplex PCR reads; one entry per CDR3 protein. The repertoire has approximately 740,000 distinct CDR3 sequences, 12% to 15% of them found once; the top ten carry approximately 10%. Sequenced material: blood. These receptors were collected from a woman under 30 with Graves' hyperthyroidism.

The chain is built from TRBV7-9 and TRBJ2-1; D might be TRBD1 or TRBD2, each matching 5 bases. V shed 3 bases and J shed 8 bases, with 11 bases lying between them. Germline V lookup: CDR1 SEHNR, CDR2 FQNEAQ (reference sequence). This CDR3 is built from 13 residues. The chain's CDR3 is CASSFARGDEQFF. The CDR3 nucleotides read TGTGCCAGCAGCTTTGCTCGAGGGGATGAGCAGTTCTTC.

Turning to this clonotype: Since a much larger clone is just one base distant, this may be a read error. V and J are TRBV7-2 and TRBJ2-2, with TRBD2 as a possible D gene (6 bases). This CDR3 is 14 amino acids long. CDR1 is SGHTA, CDR2 FQGNSA, per germline. CDR3 amino acids: CASSFGGTGGELVF. The CDR3 nucleotides read TGTGCCAGCAGCTTTGGGGGGACGGGCGGGGAGCTGGTTTTT.

The genes are TRBV4-1 and TRBJ1-5; D is perhaps TRBD1 (5 bases). The V end was cut by 1 base, the J end by 2 bases, with 15 bases between. There are 17 residues in the CDR3. Germline CDR1 reads MGHRA; CDR2 reads YSYEKL. CDR3 protein: CASSQVPSRAGNQPQHF. Written as DNA, the CDR3 is TGCGCCAGCAGCCAAGTCCCGTCCAGGGCTGGCAATCAGCCCCAGCATTTT.